The next 19 T cell receptor beta chains were all read from a single sample in a study of blood T cells in healthy people across ages. Sample-barcoded 5' priming and a J-beta primer mix drove a second PCR of roughly 7 to 11 cycles. TCRdb fed the 5' RACE reads into MiXCR, producing one record per CDR3 protein. The sample has 750,000 to 950,000 distinct CDR3 sequences; roughly 28% are singletons. The sample also formed part of further work on T cells of mothers and their children.

Sequences were obtained from blood. All receptors come from a woman in her forties in good health.

The V gene is TRBV20-1, the J gene TRBJ1-6, with 10 bases that match TRBD1. V trimming: 6 bases; J trimming: 9 bases; junction bases outside the gene matches: 5. CDR3 length equals 13 residues. Germline loops: CDR1 DFQATT, CDR2 SNEGSKA (reference sequence). CDR3 loop: CSAARDRGSPLHF. The CDR3 coding sequence is TGCAGTGCGGCACGGGACAGGGGTTCACCCCTCCACTTT.

This clonotype was recorded at least ten times. This chain uses TRBV7-2 with TRBJ2-5, with TRBD2 matching over 10 bases. This CDR3 has 15 residues. CDR1 and CDR2 from the germline V gene are SGHTA and FQGNSA. V shed 5 bases, J shed 1 base, and the junction held 4 bases outside the gene matches. Here the CDR3 DNA reads TGTGCCAGCAGCCGCCAGCGGGGGGGCCAAGAGACCCAGTACTTC. This sequence encodes CASSRQRGGQETQYF. Filled out from reference TRBV7-2 and TRBJ2-5, the complete variable domain reads GAGVSQSPSNKVTEKGKDVELRCDPISGHTALYWYRQSLGQGLEFLIYFQGNSAPDKSGLPSDRFSAERTGGSVSTLTIQRTQQEDSAVYLCASSRQRGGQETQYFGPGTRLLVL.

CDR3 sequence reads: CASSNLLEAGGPDTGELFF. The CDR3, as DNA: TGTGCCAGCAGTAACCTCCTCGAAGCGGGGGGGCCGGACACCGGGGAGCTGTTTTTT. The V call is TRBV6-5, the J call TRBJ2-2, with TRBD2 matching over 10 bases. J gave up 3 bases and V 5 bases, and 15 bases lay outside the gene matches. Germline CDR1 reads MNHEY; CDR2 reads SVGAGI. The CDR3 covers 19 residues.

This clonotype was counted between two and nine times. This rearrangement joins TRBV4-1 to TRBJ1-1; no firm D call. The V gene's germline CDR1 is MGHRA and CDR2 YSYEKL. The CDR3 consists of 13 residues. V was pared by 4 bases and J by 1 base, with 7 bases between. The CDR3 loop is CASSRAPNTEAFF. The CDR3 nucleotides read TGCGCCAGCAGCCGGGCCCCGAACACTGAAGCTTTCTTT.

On this clonotype itself: Its ends do not fully match the called genes, so a read error is possible. CDR3: CASSSAGLGDEKLCF. CDR3 DNA: TGTGCCAGCAGCTCAGCGGGGCTGGGAGATGAAAAACTGTGTTTT. The chain carries TRBV9 and TRBJ1-4; TRBD1 might be the D (5 bases). The CDR3 runs to 15 residues. The germline gives CDR1 SGDLS, CDR2 YYNGEE.

The sample holds a few counts of this clonotype. J is TRBJ2-7 and V is TRBV28; possible D gene TRBD1, 5 bases. This CDR3 has 18 amino acids. V was shortened by 3 bases and J by 0 bases, with 21 bases between the two germline ends. The V gene's germline CDR1 is MDHEN and CDR2 SYDVKM. Written as DNA, the CDR3 is TGTGCCAGCAGTTTGGGGATCTGGAAAAGGGGTGGCTCCTACGAGCAGTACTTC. Its protein is CASSLGIWKRGGSYEQYF.

V usage is TRBV20-1 and J usage is TRBJ2-2; the D is unclear. CDR1 DFQATT and CDR2 SNEGSKA come from the germline V gene (reference sequence). Trimming removed 6 bases from V and 6 bases from J, with 14 bases in between. The CDR3 contains 13 residues. The CDR3 region is CSASKDLPGELFF. CDR3 DNA sequence: TGCAGTGCCAGCAAGGATTTGCCCGGGGAGCTGTTTTTT.

The gene calls are TRBV20-1 and TRBJ1-2, with 9 bases fitting TRBD1. V was clipped by 6 bases and J by 1 base; unmatched bases: 9. CDR1 DFQATT and CDR2 SNEGSKA come from the germline V gene (reference sequence). The length of the CDR3 is 15 residues. CDR3 region: CSANIRDRDNYGYTF. DNA for the CDR3: TGCAGTGCCAACATCCGGGACAGGGATAACTATGGCTACACCTTC.

The V gene is TRBV28, the J gene TRBJ1-5, with D hard to call. This CDR3 region has 13 residues. With 8 bases removed from V and 2 bases from J, the gap between germline ends came to 10 bases. Germline CDR1 MDHEN, CDR2 SYDVKM. In DNA, the CDR3 is TGTGCCAGCCACTTATCGGGCAATCAGCCCCAGCATTTT. This codes for CASHLSGNQPQHF.

This clonotype was seen repeatedly, ten times or more. As DNA, the CDR3 is TGTGCCAGCAGTCCTGGGGGGGTCCAAGAGACCCAGTACTTC. Its protein is CASSPGGVQETQYF. The chain employs TRBV28 and TRBJ2-5; 7 bases align to TRBD2. Germline V gene data show CDR1 as MDHEN and CDR2 as SYDVKM. The CDR3 has 14 amino acids. V trimming: 5 bases; J trimming: 1 base; junction bases outside the gene matches: 4.

With respect to this clonotype: The junction shows a germline mismatch at one end, possibly a read error. This chain joins TRBV5-1 and TRBJ2-4; D is tentatively TRBD1 or TRBD2 (5 bases each). TRBJ2-5 matches the DNA end more closely, so the J call is doubtful. This CDR3 is built from 14 residues. Germline CDR1 and CDR2: SGHRS and YFSETQ. The DNA of the CDR3 is TGCGCCGGCAGCTTTAACGAGGGGTTGGAGACCCAGTACTTC. It yields the protein CAGSFNEGLETQYF.

This rearrangement joins TRBV12-3 or TRBV12-4 to TRBJ2-3, with 7 bases lining up with TRBD1. This CDR3 has 17 residues. V was pared by 3 bases and J by 5 bases, with 14 bases of the junction left unmatched. CDR3 coding DNA: TGTGCCAGCAGTTTCGCCGGCGCCGACAGGGCCAGAGATACGCAGTATTTT. Translation: CASSFAGADRARDTQYF.

The chain employs TRBV29-1 and TRBJ2-3; D possibly uses TRBD1 or TRBD2 (5 bases each). Germline loops: CDR1 SQVTM, CDR2 ANQGSEA. The CDR3 covers 13 residues. The germline V and J ends were trimmed by 3 bases and 1 base, with 8 bases remaining between them. This CDR3 is CSVDGDRTDTQYF. CDR3 in DNA: TGCAGCGTTGACGGGGACCGCACAGATACGCAGTATTTT.

This clonotype was observed at least ten times. Written as DNA, the CDR3 is TGCGCCAGCAGCCCGCGGACTAGCGGGGGCCAAACGAAGTACTTC. It encodes CASSPRTSGGQTKYF. The chain carries TRBV5-1 and TRBJ2-7, with 13 bases identical to TRBD2. V lost 4 bases to trimming and J lost 11 bases; unmatched junction nucleotides: 12. Germline CDR1 SGHRS, CDR2 YFSETQ. CDR3 size: 15 residues.

This clonotype came up many times. This sequence joins TRBV2 and TRBJ2-7; 8 nucleotides align to TRBD1. The CDR3 runs 17 residues. V shed 0 bases and J 2 bases; nucleotides not matched to a gene: 9. Germline V CDR1 and CDR2: SNHLY, FYNNEI. CDR3 sequence (DNA): TGTGCCAGCAGTGAAGCGGCCGCGCAACAGGGGGCCTACGAGCAGTACTTC. It translates to CASSEAAAQQGAYEQYF.

Only a few counts were recorded for this clonotype. The genes are TRBV28 and TRBJ2-1; no reliable D call. The germline CDR1 and CDR2 sequences are MDHEN and SYDVKM. V dropped 4 bases and J dropped 7 bases, with 11 bases sitting between them. CDR3 size: 13 residues. Written as DNA, the CDR3 is TGTGCCAGCAGTTCAGCTTCCGGGAATGAGCAGTTCTTC. Protein product: CASSSASGNEQFF.

This clonotype was counted at least ten times. J is TRBJ1-6 and V is TRBV7-2, with D possibly being TRBD1 (5 bases). CDR3 size: 15 residues. Trimming took off 0 bases at V and 7 bases at J, with 10 bases between the two ends. The germline V gene has CDR1 SGHTA and CDR2 FQGNSA. This CDR3 is CASSLATRQNSPLHF. DNA of the CDR3: TGTGCCAGCAGCTTAGCAACACGACAGAATTCACCCCTCCACTTT.

This chain joins TRBV4-1 and TRBJ2-7; D is undetermined. The assigned J gene may be wrong: the sequence end matches TRBJ2-5 better. CDR1 MGHRA and CDR2 YSYEKL come from the germline V gene. This CDR3 is built from 14 residues. The CDR3 is CASSQPRRSETQYF. DNA for the CDR3: TGCGCCAGCAGCCAGCCCAGGAGATCGGAGACCCAGTACTTC.

This clonotype was detected a few times. J is TRBJ1-1 and V is TRBV7-3; D is unclear. V was pared by 6 bases and J by 1 base, with 9 bases between. In germline, CDR1 is SGHTA, CDR2 FQGTGA. The CDR3 sequence is 13 residues long. Here the CDR3 DNA reads TGTGCCAGCAGTAGCGGTTCGAACACTGAAGCTTTCTTT. It codes for CASSSGSNTEAFF.